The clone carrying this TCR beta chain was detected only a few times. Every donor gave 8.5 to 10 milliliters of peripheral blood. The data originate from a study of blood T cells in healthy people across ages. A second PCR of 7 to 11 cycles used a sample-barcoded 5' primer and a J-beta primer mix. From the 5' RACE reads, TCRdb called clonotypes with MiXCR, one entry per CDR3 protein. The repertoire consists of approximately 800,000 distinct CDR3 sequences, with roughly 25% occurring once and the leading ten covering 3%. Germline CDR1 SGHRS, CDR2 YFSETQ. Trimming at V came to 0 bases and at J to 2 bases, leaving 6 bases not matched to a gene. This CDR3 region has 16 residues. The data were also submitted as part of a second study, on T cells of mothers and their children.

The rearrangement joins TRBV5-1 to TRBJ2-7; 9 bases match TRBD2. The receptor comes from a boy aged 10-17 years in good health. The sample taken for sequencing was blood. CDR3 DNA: TGCGCCAGCAGCTTGGATGGGCTAGCGGGGACCTACGAGCAGTACTTC. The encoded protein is CASSLDGLAGTYEQYF.